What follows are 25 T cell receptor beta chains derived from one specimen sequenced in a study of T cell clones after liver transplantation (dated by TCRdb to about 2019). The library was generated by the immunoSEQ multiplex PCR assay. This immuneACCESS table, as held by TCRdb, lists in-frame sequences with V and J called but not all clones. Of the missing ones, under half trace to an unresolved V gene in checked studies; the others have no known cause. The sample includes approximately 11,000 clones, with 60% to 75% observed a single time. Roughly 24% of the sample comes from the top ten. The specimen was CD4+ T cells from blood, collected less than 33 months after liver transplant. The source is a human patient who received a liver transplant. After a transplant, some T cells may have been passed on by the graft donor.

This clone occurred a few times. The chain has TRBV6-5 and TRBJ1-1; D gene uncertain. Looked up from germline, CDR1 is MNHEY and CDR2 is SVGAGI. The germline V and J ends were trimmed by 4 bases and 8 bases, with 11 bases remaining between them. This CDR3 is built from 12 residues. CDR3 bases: TGTGCCAGCAGTTCGGTGGGAGCGGAAGCTTTCTTT. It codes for CASSSVGAEAFF.

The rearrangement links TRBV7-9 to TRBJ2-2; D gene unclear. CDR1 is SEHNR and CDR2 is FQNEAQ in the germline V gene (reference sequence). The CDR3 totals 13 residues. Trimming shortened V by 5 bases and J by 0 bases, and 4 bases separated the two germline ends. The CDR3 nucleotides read TGTGCCAGCAGCGTATCGAACACCGGGGAGCTGTTTTTT. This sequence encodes CASSVSNTGELFF. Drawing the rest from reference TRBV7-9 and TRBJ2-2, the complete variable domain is DTGVSQNPRHKITKRGQNVTFRCDPISEHNRLYWYRQTLGQGPEFLTYFQNEAQLEKSRLLSDRFSAERPKGSFSTLEIQRTEQGDSAMYLCASSVSNTGELFFGEGSRLTVL.

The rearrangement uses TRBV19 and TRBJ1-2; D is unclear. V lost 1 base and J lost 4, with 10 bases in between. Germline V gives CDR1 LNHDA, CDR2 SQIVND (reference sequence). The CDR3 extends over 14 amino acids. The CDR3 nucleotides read TGTGCCAGTAGTATAGGGACCTCGGGCTATGGCTACACCTTC. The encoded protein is CASSIGTSGYGYTF.

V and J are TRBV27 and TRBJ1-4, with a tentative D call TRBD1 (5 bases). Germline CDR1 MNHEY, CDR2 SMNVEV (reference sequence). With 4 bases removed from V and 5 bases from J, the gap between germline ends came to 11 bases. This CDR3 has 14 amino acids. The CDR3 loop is CASSYLGANEKLFF. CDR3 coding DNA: TGTGCCAGCAGTTATCTAGGGGCGAATGAAAAACTGTTTTTT.

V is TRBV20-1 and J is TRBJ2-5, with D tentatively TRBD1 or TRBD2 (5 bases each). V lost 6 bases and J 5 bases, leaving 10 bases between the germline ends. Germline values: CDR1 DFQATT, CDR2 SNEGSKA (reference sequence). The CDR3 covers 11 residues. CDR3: CSAHWGETQYF. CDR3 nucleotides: TGCAGTGCCCACTGGGGGGAGACCCAGTACTTC.

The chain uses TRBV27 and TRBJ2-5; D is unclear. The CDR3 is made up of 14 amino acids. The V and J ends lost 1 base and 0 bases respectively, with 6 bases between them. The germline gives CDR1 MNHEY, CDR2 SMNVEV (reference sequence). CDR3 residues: CASSLWANQETQYF. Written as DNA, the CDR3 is TGTGCCAGCAGTTTATGGGCTAACCAAGAGACCCAGTACTTC.

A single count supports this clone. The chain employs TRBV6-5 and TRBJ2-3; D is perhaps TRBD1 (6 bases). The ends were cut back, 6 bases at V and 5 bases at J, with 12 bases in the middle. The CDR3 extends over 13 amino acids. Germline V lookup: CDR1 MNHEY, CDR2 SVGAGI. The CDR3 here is CASSTGFVDTQYF. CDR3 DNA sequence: TGTGCCAGCAGCACAGGGTTTGTAGATACGCAGTATTTT.

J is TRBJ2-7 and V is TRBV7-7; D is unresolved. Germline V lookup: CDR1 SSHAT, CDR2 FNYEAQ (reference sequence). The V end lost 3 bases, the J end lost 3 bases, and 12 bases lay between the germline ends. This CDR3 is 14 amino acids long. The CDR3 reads CASSLTNTGYEQYF. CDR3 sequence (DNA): TGTGCCAGCAGCTTGACGAACACGGGCTACGAGCAGTACTTC.

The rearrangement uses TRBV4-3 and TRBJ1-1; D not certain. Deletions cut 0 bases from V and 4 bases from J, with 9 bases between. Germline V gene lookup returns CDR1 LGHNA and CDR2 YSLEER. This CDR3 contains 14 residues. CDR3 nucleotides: TGCGCCAGCAGCCAAGATGGGGTGGGCACTGAAGCTTTCTTT. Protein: CASSQDGVGTEAFF.

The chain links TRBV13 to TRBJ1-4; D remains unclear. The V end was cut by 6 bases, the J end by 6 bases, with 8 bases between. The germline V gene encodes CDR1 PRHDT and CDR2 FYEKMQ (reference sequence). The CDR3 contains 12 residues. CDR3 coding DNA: TGTGCCAGCAGTATGGGCCATGAAAAACTGTTTTTT. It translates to CASSMGHEKLFF.

The CDR3 loop is CASIGQVKSPLHF. For the CDR3, the DNA is TGTGCCAGCATAGGTCAGGTTAAATCACCCCTCCACTTT. The chain links TRBV28 to TRBJ1-6; D remains ambiguous. This CDR3 comprises 13 residues. CDR1 MDHEN and CDR2 SYDVKM come from the germline V gene. The V gene lost 7 bases and the J gene lost 10 bases, with 14 bases spanning the gap.

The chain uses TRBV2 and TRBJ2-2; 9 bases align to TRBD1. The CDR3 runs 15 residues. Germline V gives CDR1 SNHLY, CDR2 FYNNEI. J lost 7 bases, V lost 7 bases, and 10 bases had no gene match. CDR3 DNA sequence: TGTGCCAGCACCGAGGGACAGGGAGGTGTCGGGGAGCTGTTTTTT. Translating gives CASTEGQGGVGELFF.

CDR3 in DNA: TGTGCCAGCAGTTTATCAGTTAACACCGGGGAGCTGTTTTTT. Its protein product is CASSLSVNTGELFF. V gene TRBV27 combines with J gene TRBJ2-2; D gene unclear. This CDR3 is built from 14 residues. Trimming stripped 0 bases from V and 2 bases from J, with 4 bases between. Germline CDR1 MNHEY, CDR2 SMNVEV (reference sequence).

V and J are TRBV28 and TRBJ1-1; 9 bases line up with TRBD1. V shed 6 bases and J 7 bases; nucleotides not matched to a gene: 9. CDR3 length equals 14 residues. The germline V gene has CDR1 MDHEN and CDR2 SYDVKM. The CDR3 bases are TGTGCCAGCAGAACCGGGACAGGGTCTGGTGAAGCTTTCTTT. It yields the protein CASRTGTGSGEAFF.

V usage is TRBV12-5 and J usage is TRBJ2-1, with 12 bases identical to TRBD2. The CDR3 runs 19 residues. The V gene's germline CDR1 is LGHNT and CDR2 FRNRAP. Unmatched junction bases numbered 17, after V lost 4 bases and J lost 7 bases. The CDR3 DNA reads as TGTGCTAGTGGTTCCCAACAGAGACTAGCGGGAGAAAATAGAAATGAGCAGTTCTTC. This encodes CASGSQQRLAGENRNEQFF.

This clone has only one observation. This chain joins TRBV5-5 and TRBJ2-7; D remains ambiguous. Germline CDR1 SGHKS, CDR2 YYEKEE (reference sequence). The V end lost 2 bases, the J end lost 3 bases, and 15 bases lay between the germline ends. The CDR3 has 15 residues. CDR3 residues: CASSFQEVTFYEQYV. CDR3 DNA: TGTGCCAGCAGCTTTCAAGAAGTCACATTCTACGAGCAGTACGTC.

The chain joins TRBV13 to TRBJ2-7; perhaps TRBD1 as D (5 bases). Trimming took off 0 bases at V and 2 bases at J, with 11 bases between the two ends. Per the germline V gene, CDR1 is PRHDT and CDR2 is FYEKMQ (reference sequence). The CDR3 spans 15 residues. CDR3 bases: TGTGCCAGCAGCTTAGGGGTAGGGGTCCCCTACGAGCAGTACGTC. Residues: CASSLGVGVPYEQYV.

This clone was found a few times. The CDR3 loop reads CASSQDLSGSPLHF. The CDR3 bases are TGTGCCAGCAGCCAGGACTTATCGGGTTCACCCCTCCACTTT. This rearrangement joins TRBV13 to TRBJ1-6; no reliable D call. The CDR3 covers 14 residues. Per germline, CDR1 PRHDT and CDR2 FYEKMQ (reference sequence). V was pared by 5 bases and J by 9 bases, with 14 bases between. Using reference TRBV13 and TRBJ1-6 for the parts outside the CDR3, the full variable domain is AAGVIQSPRHLIKEKRETATLKCYPIPRHDTVYWYQQGPGQDPQFLISFYEKMQSDKGSIPDRFSAQQFSDYHSELNMSSLELGDSALYFCASSQDLSGSPLHFGNGTRLTVT.

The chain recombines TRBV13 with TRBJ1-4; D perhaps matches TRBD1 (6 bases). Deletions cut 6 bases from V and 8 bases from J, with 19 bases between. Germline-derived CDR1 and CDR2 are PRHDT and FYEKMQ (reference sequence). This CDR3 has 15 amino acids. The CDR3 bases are TGTGCCAGCAGGCCCCTTGCGGGGGGCGAGGAAAAACTGTTTTTT. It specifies CASRPLAGGEEKLFF.

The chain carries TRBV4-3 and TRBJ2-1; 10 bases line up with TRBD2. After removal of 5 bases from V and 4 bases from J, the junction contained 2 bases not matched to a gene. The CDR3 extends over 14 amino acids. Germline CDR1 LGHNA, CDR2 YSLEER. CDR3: CASSGAGGYNEQFF. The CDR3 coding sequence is TGCGCCAGCAGCGGAGCGGGAGGGTACAATGAGCAGTTCTTC.

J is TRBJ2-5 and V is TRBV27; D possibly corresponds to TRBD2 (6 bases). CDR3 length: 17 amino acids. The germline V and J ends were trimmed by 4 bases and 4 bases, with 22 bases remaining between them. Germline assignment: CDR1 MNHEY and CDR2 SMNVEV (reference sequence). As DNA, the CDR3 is TGTGCCAGCAGTTCTCTGACTAGGGAGAGCGGTGGAGAGACCCAGTACTTC. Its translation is CASSSLTRESGGETQYF.

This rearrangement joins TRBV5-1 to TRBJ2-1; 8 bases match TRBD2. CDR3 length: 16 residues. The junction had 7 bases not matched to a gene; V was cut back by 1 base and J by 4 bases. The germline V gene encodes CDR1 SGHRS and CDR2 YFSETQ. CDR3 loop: CASSLWGTSGYNEQFF. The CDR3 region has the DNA TGCGCCAGCAGCTTGTGGGGAACTAGCGGTTACAATGAGCAGTTCTTC.

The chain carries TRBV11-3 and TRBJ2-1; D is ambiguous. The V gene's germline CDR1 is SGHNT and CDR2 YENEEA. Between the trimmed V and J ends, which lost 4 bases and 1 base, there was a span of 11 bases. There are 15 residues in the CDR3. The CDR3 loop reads CASSSRSGSYNEQFF. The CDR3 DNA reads TGTGCCAGCAGCTCCCGCTCGGGTTCCTACAATGAGCAGTTCTTC.

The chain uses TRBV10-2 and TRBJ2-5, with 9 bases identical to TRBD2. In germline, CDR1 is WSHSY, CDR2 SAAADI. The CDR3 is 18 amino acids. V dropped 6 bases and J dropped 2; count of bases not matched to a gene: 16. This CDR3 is CASSSASGKDWEQETQYF. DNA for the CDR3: TGCGCCAGCAGCTCGGCTAGCGGGAAAGACTGGGAGCAAGAGACCCAGTACTTC.

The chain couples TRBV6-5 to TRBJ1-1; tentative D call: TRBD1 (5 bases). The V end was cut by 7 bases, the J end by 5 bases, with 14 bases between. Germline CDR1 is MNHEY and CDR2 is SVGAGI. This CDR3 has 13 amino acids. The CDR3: CASTSGWGTEAFF. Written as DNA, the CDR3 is TGTGCCAGCACCTCAGGGTGGGGGACTGAAGCTTTCTTT.